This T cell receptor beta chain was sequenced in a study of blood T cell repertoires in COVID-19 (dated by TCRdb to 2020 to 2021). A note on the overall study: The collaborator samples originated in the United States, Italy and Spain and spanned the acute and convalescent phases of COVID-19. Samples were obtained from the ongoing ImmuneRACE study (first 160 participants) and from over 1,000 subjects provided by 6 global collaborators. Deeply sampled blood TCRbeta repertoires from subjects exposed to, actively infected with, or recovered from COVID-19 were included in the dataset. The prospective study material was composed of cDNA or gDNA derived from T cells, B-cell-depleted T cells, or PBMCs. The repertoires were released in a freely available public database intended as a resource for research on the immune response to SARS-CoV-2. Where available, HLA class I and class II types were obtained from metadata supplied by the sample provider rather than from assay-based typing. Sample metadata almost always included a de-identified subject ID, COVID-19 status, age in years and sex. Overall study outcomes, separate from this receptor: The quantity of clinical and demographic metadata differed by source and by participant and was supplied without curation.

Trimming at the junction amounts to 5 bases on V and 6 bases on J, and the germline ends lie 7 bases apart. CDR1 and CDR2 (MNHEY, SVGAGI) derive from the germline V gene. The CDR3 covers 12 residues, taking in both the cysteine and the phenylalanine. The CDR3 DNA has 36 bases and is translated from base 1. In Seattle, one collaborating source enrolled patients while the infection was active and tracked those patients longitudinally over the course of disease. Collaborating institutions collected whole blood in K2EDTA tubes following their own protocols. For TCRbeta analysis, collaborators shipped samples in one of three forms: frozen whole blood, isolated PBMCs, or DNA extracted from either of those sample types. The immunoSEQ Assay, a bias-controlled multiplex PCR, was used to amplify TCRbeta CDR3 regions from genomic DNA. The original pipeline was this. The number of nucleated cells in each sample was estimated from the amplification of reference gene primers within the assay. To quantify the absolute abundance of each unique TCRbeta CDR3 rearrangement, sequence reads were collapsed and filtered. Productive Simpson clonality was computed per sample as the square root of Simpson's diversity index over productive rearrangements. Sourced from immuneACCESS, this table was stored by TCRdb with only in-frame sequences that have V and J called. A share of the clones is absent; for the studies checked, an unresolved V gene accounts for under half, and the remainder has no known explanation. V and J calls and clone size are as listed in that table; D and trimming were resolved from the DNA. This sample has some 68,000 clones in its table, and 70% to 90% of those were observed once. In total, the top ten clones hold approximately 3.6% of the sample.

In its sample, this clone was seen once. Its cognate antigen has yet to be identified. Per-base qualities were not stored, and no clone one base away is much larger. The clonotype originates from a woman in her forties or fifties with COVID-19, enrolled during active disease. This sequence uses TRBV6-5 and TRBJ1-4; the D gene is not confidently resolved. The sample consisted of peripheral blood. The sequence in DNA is TGTGCCAGCAGTACGCGCCATGAAAAACTGTTTTTT. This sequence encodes CASSTRHEKLFF.